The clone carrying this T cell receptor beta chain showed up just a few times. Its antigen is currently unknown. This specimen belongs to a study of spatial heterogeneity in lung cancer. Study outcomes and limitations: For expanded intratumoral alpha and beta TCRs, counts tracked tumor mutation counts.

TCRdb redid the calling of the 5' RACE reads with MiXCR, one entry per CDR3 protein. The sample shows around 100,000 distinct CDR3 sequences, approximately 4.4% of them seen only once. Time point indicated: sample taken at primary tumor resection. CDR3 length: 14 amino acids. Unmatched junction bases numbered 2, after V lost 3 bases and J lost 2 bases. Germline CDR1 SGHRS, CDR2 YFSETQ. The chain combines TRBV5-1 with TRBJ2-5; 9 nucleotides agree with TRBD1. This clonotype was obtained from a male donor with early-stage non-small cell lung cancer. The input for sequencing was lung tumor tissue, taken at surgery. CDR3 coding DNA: TGCGCCAGCAGCTCCGGGACAGGGCAAGAGACCCAGTACTTC. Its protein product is CASSSGTGQETQYF.